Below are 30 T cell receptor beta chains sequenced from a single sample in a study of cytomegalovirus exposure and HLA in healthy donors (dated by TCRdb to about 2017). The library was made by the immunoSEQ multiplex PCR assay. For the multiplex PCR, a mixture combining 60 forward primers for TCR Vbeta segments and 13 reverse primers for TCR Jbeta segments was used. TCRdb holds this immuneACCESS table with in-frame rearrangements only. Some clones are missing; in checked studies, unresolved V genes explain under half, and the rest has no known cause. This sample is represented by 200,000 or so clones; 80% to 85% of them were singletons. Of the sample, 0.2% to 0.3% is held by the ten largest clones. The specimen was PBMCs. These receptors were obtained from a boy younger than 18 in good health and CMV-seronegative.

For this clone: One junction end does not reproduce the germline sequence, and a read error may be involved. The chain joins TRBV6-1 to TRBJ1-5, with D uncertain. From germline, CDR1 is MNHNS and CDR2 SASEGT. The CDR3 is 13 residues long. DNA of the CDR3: TGTGCCAGCAGTTTAGGTGAAATTACGGAGGTCTCGTTT. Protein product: CASSLGEITEVSF.

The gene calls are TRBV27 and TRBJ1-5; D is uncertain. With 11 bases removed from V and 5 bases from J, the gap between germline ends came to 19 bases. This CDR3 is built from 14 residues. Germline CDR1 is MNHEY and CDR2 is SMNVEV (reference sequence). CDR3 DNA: TGTGCCGCCCAGGCAGGTCCATTAGATCAGCCCCAGCATTTT. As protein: CAAQAGPLDQPQHF.

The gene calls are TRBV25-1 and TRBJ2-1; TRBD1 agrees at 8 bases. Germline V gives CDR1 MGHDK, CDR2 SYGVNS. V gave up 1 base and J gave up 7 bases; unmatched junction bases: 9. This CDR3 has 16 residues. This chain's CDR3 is CASSEFDRGAFNEQFF. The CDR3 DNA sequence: TGTGCCAGCAGTGAATTCGACAGGGGTGCCTTTAATGAGCAGTTCTTC.

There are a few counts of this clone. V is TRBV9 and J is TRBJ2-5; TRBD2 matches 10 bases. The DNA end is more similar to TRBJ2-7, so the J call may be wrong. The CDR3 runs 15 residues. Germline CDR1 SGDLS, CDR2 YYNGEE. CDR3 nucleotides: TGTGCCAGCAGCGTAGGGGGAGCGGGGGGGCTCGAGCAGTACTTC. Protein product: CASSVGGAGGLEQYF.

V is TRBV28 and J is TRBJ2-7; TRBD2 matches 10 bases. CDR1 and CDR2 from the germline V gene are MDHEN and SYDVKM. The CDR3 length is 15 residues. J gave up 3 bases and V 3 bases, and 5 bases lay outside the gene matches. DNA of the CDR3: TGTGCCAGCAGTTTCTTTGGGACTAGCGTCTACGAGCAGTACTTC. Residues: CASSFFGTSVYEQYF.

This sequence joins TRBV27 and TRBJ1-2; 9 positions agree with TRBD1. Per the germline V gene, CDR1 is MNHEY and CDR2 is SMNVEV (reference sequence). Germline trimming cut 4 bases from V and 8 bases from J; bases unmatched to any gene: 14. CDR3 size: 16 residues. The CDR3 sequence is CASSSPPIDRGGGYTF. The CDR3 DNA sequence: TGTGCCAGCAGTTCTCCGCCGATAGACAGGGGGGGAGGCTACACCTTC.

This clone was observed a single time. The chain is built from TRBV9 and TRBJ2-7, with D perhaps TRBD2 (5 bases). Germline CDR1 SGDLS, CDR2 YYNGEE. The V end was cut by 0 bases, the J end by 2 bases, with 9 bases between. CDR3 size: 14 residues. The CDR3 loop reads CASSVVASTYEQYF. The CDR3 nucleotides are TGTGCCAGCAGCGTAGTAGCGTCAACCTACGAGCAGTACTTC.

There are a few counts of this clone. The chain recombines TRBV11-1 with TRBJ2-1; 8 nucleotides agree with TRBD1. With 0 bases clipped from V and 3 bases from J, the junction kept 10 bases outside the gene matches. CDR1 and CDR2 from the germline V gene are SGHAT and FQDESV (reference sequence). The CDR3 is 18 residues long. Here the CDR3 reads CASSLAISRRGLYNEQFF. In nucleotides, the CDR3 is TGTGCCAGCAGCTTAGCGATTTCCCGCAGGGGGCTCTACAATGAGCAGTTCTTC.

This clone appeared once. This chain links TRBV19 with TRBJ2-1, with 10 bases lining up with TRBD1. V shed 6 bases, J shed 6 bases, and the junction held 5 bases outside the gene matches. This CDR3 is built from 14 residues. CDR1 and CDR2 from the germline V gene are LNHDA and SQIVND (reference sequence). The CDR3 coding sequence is TGTGCCAGTAGGACAGGGGGCCTGTTCAATGAGCAGTTCTTC. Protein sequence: CASRTGGLFNEQFF.

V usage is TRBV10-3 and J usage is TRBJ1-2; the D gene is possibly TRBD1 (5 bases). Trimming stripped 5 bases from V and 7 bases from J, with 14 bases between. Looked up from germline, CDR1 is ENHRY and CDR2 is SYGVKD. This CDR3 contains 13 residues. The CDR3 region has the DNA TGTGCCATCAGTACCGACATTACAGGTGGCTACACCTTC. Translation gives CAISTDITGGYTF.

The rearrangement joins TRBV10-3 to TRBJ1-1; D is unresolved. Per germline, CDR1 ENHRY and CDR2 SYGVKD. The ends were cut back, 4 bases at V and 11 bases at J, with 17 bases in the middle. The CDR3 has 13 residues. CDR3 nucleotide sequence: TGTGCCATCAGTGTTGGGAGCCCAGGCGAGGCTTTCTTT. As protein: CAISVGSPGEAFF.

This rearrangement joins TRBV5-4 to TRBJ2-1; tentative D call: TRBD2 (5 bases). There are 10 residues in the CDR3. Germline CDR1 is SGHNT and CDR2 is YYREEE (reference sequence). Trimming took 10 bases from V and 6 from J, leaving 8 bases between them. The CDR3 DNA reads TGTGCCGAGGGAGCCAATGAGCAGTTCTTC. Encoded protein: CAEGANEQFF.

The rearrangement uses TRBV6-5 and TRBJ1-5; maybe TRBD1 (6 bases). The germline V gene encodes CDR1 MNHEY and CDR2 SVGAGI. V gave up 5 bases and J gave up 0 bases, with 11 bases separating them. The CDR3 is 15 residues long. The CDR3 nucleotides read TGTGCCAGCAGTAGTACCAGGGGTAGCAATCAGCCCCAGCATTTT. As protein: CASSSTRGSNQPQHF.

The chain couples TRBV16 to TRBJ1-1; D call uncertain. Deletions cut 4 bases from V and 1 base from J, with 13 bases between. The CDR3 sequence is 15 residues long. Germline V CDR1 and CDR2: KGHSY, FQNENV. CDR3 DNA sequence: TGTGCCAGCAGCCCCAAGAGGGCTGGGAACACTGAAGCTTTCTTT. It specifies CASSPKRAGNTEAFF.

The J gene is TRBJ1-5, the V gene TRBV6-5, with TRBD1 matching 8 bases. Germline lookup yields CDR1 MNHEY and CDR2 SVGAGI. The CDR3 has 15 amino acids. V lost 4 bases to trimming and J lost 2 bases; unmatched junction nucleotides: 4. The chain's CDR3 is CASSSTGAGNQPQHF. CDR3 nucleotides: TGTGCCAGCAGTTCGACAGGGGCGGGCAATCAGCCCCAGCATTTT.

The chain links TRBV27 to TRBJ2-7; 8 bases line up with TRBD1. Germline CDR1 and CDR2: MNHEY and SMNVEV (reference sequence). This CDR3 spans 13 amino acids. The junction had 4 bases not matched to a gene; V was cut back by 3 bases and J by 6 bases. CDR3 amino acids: CASSFGDRGEQYF. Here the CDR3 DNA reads TGTGCCAGCAGTTTCGGAGACAGGGGCGAGCAGTACTTC.

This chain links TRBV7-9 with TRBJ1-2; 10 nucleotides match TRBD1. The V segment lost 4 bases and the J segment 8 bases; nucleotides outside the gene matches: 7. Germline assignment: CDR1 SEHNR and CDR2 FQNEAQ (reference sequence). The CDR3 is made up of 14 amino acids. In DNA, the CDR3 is TGTGCCAGCAGCTACAAGGACAGGGGGTACGGCTACACCTTC. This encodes CASSYKDRGYGYTF.

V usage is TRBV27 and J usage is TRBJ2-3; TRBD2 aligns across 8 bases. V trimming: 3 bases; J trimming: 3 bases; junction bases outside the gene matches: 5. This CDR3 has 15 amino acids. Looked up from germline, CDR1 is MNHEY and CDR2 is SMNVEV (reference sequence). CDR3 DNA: TGTGCCAGCAGTTTGCGGGGGGCCCGAACAGATACGCAGTATTTT. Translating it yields CASSLRGARTDTQYF.

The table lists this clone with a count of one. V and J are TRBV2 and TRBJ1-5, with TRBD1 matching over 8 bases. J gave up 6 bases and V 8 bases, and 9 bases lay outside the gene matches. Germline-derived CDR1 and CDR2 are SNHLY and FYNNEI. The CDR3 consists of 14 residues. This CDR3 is CASGPSGGTQPQHF. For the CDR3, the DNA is TGTGCCAGCGGACCTTCAGGGGGCACTCAGCCCCAGCATTTT. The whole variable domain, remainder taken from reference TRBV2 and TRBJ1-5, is EPEVTQTPSHQVTQMGQEVILRCVPISNHLYFYWYRQILGQKVEFLVSFYNNEISEKSEIFDDQFSVERPDGSNFTLKIRSTKLEDSAMYFCASGPSGGTQPQHFGDGTRLSIL.

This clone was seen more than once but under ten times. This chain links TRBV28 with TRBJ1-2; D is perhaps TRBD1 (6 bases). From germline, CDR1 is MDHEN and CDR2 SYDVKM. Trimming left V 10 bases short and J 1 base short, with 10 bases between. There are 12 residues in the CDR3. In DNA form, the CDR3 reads TGTGCCACCCGGACAGATAACTATGGCTACACCTTC. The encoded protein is CATRTDNYGYTF.

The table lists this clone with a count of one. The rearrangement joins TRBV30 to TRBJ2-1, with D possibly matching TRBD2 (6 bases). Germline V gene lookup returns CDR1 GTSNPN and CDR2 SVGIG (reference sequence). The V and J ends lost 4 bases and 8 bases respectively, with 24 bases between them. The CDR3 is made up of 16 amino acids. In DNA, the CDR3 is TGTGCCTGGACCTCAAGACCGGGAGCACGGATCCATGAGCAGTTCTTC. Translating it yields CAWTSRPGARIHEQFF.

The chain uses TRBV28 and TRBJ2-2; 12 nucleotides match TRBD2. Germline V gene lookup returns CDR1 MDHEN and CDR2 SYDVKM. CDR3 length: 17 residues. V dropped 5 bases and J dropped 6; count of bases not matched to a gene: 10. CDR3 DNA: TGTGCCAGCAGTCCCCTTCGACTAGCGGGAGTTTCCGGGGAGCTGTTTTTT. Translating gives CASSPLRLAGVSGELFF.

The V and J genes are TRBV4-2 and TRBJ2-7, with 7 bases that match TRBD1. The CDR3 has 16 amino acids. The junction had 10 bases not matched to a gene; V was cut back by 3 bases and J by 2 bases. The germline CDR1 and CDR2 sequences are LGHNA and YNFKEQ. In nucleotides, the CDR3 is TGTGCCAGCAGCCAGGCCCCGGGACAGTCCCCCTACGAGCAGTACTTC. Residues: CASSQAPGQSPYEQYF.

CDR3 nucleotides: TGTGCCTGGAGCTCACCCGGACTGGAGTACAATGAGCAGTTCTTC. The encoded protein is CAWSSPGLEYNEQFF. The rearrangement uses TRBV30 and TRBJ2-1; D possibly corresponds to TRBD2 (5 bases). Deletions cut 3 bases from V and 4 bases from J, with 16 bases between. The CDR3 consists of 15 residues. The germline gives CDR1 GTSNPN, CDR2 SVGIG (reference sequence). The entire variable domain, with the rest obtained from reference TRBV30 and TRBJ2-1, is as follows: SQTIHQWPATLVQPVGSPLSLECTVEGTSNPNLYWYRQAAGRGLQLLFYSVGIGQISSEVPQNLSASRPQDRQFILSSKKLLLSDSGFYLCAWSSPGLEYNEQFFGPGTRLTVL.

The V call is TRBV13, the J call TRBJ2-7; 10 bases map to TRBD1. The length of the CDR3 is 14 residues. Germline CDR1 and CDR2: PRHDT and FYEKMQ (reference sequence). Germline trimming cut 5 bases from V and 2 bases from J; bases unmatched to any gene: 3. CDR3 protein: CASSPGTGAYEQYF. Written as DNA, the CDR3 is TGTGCCAGCAGCCCCGGGACAGGGGCCTACGAGCAGTACTTC. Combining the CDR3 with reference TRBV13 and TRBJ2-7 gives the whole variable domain AAGVIQSPRHLIKEKRETATLKCYPIPRHDTVYWYQQGPGQDPQFLISFYEKMQSDKGSIPDRFSAQQFSDYHSELNMSSLELGDSALYFCASSPGTGAYEQYFGPGTRLTVT.

The CDR3 nucleotides are TGCGCCAGCAGCGCGGGAGGGACCTACGAGCAGTACTTC. Translation gives CASSAGGTYEQYF. This chain links TRBV5-1 with TRBJ2-7; 9 bases line up with TRBD2. V lost 4 bases and J lost 2; bases outside the gene matches: 1. This CDR3 is built from 13 residues. Germline V gives CDR1 SGHRS, CDR2 YFSETQ.

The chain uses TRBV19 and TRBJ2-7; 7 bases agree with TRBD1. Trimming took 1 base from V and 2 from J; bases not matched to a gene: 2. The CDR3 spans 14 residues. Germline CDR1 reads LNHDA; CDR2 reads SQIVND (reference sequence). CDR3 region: CASSIGQGAYEQYF. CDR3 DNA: TGTGCCAGTAGTATAGGGCAGGGGGCCTACGAGCAGTACTTC. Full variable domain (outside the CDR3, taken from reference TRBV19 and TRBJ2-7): DGGITQSPKYLFRKEGQNVTLSCEQNLNHDAMYWYRQDPGQGLRLIYYSQIVNDFQKGDIAEGYSVSREKKESFPLTVTSAQKNPTAFYLCASSIGQGAYEQYFGPGTRLTVT.

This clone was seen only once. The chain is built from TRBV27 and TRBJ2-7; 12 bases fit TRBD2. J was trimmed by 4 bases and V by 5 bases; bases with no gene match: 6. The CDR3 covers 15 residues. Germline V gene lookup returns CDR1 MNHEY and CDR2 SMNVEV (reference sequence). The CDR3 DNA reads TGTGCCAGCAGTCCTCGGACTAGCGGGATGTACGAGCAGTACTTC. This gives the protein CASSPRTSGMYEQYF.

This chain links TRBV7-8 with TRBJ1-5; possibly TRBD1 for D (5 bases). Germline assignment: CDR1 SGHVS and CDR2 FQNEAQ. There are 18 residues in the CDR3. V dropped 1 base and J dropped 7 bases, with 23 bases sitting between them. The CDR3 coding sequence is TGTGCCAGCAGCTTAGTGTGGACCGGGACTAAAAGAGGACAGCCCCAGCATTTT. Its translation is CASSLVWTGTKRGQPQHF.

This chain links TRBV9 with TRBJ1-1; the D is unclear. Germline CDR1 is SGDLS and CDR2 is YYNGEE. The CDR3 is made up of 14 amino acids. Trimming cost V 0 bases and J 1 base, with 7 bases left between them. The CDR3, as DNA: TGTGCCAGCAGCGTAGGGCAACCGAACACTGAAGCTTTCTTT. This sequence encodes CASSVGQPNTEAFF.